Reported below is one TCR beta chain. This clone was recorded only once. Its target antigen remains unknown. Base qualities are missing; no much larger clone stands one base away. The cysteine opens and the phenylalanine closes a CDR3 of 17 amino acids. Here the CDR3 DNA is all that survives: 51 bases in frame from base 1. This entry belongs to a study of OX40 agonist ivuxolimab in advanced cancers. The study in broad terms: Ivuxolimab was a fully human IgG2 agonistic monoclonal antibody targeting the costimulatory receptor OX40 (CD134). Intravenous ivuxolimab was administered to patients every 2 weeks at six dose levels: 0.01, 0.1, 0.3, 1.5, 3 and 10 mg/kg. Of the roughly 51 patients in dose escalation, some 20 had hepatocellular carcinoma, approximately 15 had melanoma, 9 had renal cell carcinoma and 9 had head and neck cancer. The dose-escalation cohort was over 70% male with a mean age of roughly 62 years, ranging from about 20 to 80. Patients were allowed to have had prior anti-PD-1, anti-PD-L1 or anti-CTLA-4 therapy, and around 43% of the dose-escalation patients had been treated with checkpoint inhibitors. Partial responses occurred in three dose-escalation patients, of whom one had hepatocellular carcinoma and two had cutaneous melanoma. Peripheral TCRbeta sequencing was intended to test whether TCR sequence diversity was altered and clonal T-cell expansion was caused by ivuxolimab. The paper describes the monotherapy dose-escalation part (N = 52 patients) of the phase I trial of ivuxolimab. The study at large found these results: The antigen specificity of the clonally expanded peripheral T cells was not determined. On average, CD8+ T cells showed more expanded clones than CD4+ T cells after ivuxolimab. In the 0.1-3.0 mg/kg groups, partial responders were among the patients with the lowest normalized peripheral clonal expansion, particularly in CD8+ T cells. At doses from 0.1 to 3.0 mg/kg, clonal expansion was seen in both CD4+ and CD8+ blood T cells between baseline and week 6. Low levels of normalized T-cell clonal expansion were also seen in some nonresponding patients.

Patients with autoimmune disease history or receiving systemic immunosuppression were excluded from the trial. Peripheral blood for TCR sequencing was collected from all dose cohorts at baseline, on cycle 4 day 1, and on cycle 7 day 1. The samples were taken from a phase I, first-in-human, multicenter, open-label dose-escalation trial of ivuxolimab. The trial enrolled adults with locally advanced or metastatic head and neck squamous cell, hepatocellular, melanoma or renal cell carcinoma. Before TCR sequencing, CD4+ and CD8+ T cells were separately sorted from peripheral blood. For sequencing of the TCRbeta CDR3 region, genomic DNA was extracted from the sorted cells. The immunoSEQ Assay was used for sequencing of TCRbeta CDR3 regions. This is the immuneACCESS table as TCRdb keeps it, with only in-frame sequences that have V and J called. A part of the clones is gone; compared with another copy, unresolved V genes explain less than half, and the rest is unexplained. The sample table shows tens of thousands of clones, and 80% to 90% are seen once. In total, the top ten clones hold roughly 0.95% of the sample.

The chain is assembled from TRBV12-2 and TRBJ2-7; TRBD2, the D gene given by the table, was not confirmed from the DNA. TRBV12-2 has pseudogene status. The receptor was derived from an adult with an advanced solid tumor such as melanoma, head and neck, liver or kidney cancer. Specimen: CD4+ or CD8+ T cells sorted from blood, collected in a trial of the OX40 agonist ivuxolimab. DNA sequence: TGTGCAAGTCGCCCACAATCCCGGGACTGGAGCTCCTACGAGCAGTACTTC. Translated, this is CASRPQSRDWSSYEQYF.